Listed below are T cell receptor beta chains from one sample, sequenced in a study of CXCR3-negative and CXCR3-positive naive CD8 T cells. TCRdb reworked the 5' RACE reads into one entry per CDR3 protein, no DNA. The sample table sets out about 66,000 distinct CDR3 sequences. The sample comprised naive CXCR3- CD8+ T cells from blood. These receptors came from a human donor in good health. Some clones in this sample may be carry-over from other donors' samples. Each CDR3 is given with its conserved first and last residue.

J gene,V gene,CDR3 protein
TRBJ2-7,TRBV20-1,CSARVPTGYEQYF
TRBJ2-5,TRBV24-1,CATSDRDGQETQYF
TRBJ2-1,TRBV29-1,CSVESRLNEQFF
TRBJ1-5,TRBV2,CASRGLNQPQHF
TRBJ2-7,TRBV9,CASSPLLASEQYF
TRBJ2-7,TRBV29-1,CSVEESRGYDYEQYF
TRBJ2-5,TRBV6-6,CASSYSTGLTSETQYF
TRBJ1-4,TRBV29-1,CSVIYSGDPNEKLFF
TRBJ2-1,TRBV28,CASRTDNEQFF
TRBJ2-1,TRBV20-1,CSAETGTPYNEQFF
TRBJ1-5,TRBV20-1,CSARVLNSNQPQHF
TRBJ2-7,TRBV7-2,CASSLWQSSYEQYF
TRBJ2-2,TRBV6-6,CASTPNREELFF
TRBJ2-7,TRBV29-1,CSVEESGPSYEQYF
TRBJ2-1,TRBV29-1,CSVETNDDEQFF
TRBJ2-3,TRBV7-3,CASSHGTASTDTQYF
TRBJ1-2,TRBV4-1,CASSQTQGVDGYTF
TRBJ2-7,TRBV29-1,CSVEAEPGTGDYEQYF
TRBJ2-2,TRBV5-4,CASSQGLAGGTGELFF
TRBJ2-7,TRBV20-1,CSARAGTPGQGFYEQYF
TRBJ1-5,TRBV4-2,CASSQVIGDYSNQPQHF
TRBJ2-2,TRBV6-5,CASSPHFDGYTGELFF
TRBJ2-1,TRBV3-1,CASSPNSGTYNEQFF
TRBJ1-1,TRBV20-1,CSVRLAGYEGTEAFF
TRBJ2-7,TRBV28,CASSSPSLVGSSYEQYF